These 10 T cell receptor beta chains share one sample of origin, sequenced in a study of blood T cell repertoires in COVID-19. Sequencing was performed with immunoSEQ multiplex PCR; in TCRdb, only in-frame clones are kept and a portion is missing. The sample includes about 40,000 clones, roughly four fifths of them seen just once. Specimen: peripheral blood. All receptors derive from a woman aged 55 to 70 with acute or convalescent COVID-19.

This clone has only one observation. Written as DNA, the CDR3 is TGTGCCACCAGCACCGTGTGGCCTCGCGGCACTGAAGCTTTCTTT. Its protein product is CATSTVWPRGTEAFF. This chain joins TRBV15 and TRBJ1-1; D is ambiguous. V shed 4 bases and J shed 4 bases, with 16 bases lying between them. The CDR3 sequence is 15 residues long. Germline V gene sequence: CDR1 LNHNV, CDR2 YYDKDF (reference sequence). The entire variable domain, with the rest obtained from reference TRBV15 and TRBJ1-1, is as follows: DAMVIQNPRYQVTQFGKPVTLSCSQTLNHNVMYWYQQKSSQAPKLLFHYYDKDFNNEADTPDNFQSRRPNTSFCFLDIRSPGLGDTAMYLCATSTVWPRGTEAFFGQGTRLTVV.

The CDR3 region has the DNA TGCGCCAGCAGCTTGGGGGGCAGGGGAAATTCACCCCTCCACTTT. Its translation is CASSLGGRGNSPLHF. V and J are TRBV5-1 and TRBJ1-6; tentative D call: TRBD1 (6 bases). This CDR3 comprises 15 residues. Germline V gene sequence: CDR1 SGHRS, CDR2 YFSETQ. Trimming removed 0 bases at V and 7 bases at J, with 11 bases between.

This chain joins TRBV2 and TRBJ2-1, with TRBD2 as a possible D gene (6 bases). Between the trimmed V and J ends, which lost 1 base and 3 bases, there was a span of 10 bases. This CDR3 spans 15 amino acids. Germline V lookup: CDR1 SNHLY, CDR2 FYNNEI. The CDR3 here is CASSEVRGLYNEQFF. DNA of the CDR3: TGTGCCAGCAGTGAAGTAAGGGGACTCTACAATGAGCAGTTCTTC.

The chain combines TRBV27 with TRBJ1-1; TRBD1 might be the D (5 bases). Germline V gene lookup returns CDR1 MNHEY and CDR2 SMNVEV (reference sequence). The V and J ends lost 0 bases and 0 bases respectively, with 8 bases between them. The CDR3 spans 15 residues. The CDR3 sequence: CASSLSAGLNTEAFF. The CDR3 region has the DNA TGTGCCAGCAGTTTATCGGCAGGGTTGAACACTGAAGCTTTCTTT.

The chain employs TRBV9 and TRBJ2-5; D unclear. The CDR3 loop spans 14 amino acids. V shed 2 bases and J shed 1 base, with 9 bases lying between them. The germline V gene encodes CDR1 SGDLS and CDR2 YYNGEE. The CDR3 nucleotides read TGTGCCAGCAGCGTGAACAGTCTCCAAGAGACCCAGTACTTC. This sequence encodes CASSVNSLQETQYF.

V usage is TRBV4-1 and J usage is TRBJ1-4; TRBD1 aligns across 8 bases. The CDR3 has 13 amino acids. V trimming: 4 bases; J trimming: 7 bases; junction bases outside the gene matches: 2. The germline gives CDR1 MGHRA, CDR2 YSYEKL. The CDR3 spells CASSPRGLEKLFF. The CDR3 DNA reads as TGCGCCAGCAGCCCCAGGGGGCTTGAAAAACTGTTTTTT.

The chain carries TRBV3-1 (or the pseudogene TRBV3-2) and TRBJ2-5; 9 bases match TRBD2. With 2 bases clipped from V and 5 bases from J, the junction kept 9 bases outside the gene matches. Per the germline V gene, CDR1 is LGHDT and CDR2 is YNNKEL (reference sequence). The CDR3 is 16 amino acids. CDR3 coding DNA: TGTGCCAGCAGCCAACTTCGCGGGGGGGCGCAGGAGACCCAGTACTTC. Protein product: CASSQLRGGAQETQYF.

The genes are TRBV30 and TRBJ2-7; tentative D call: TRBD2 (6 bases). Germline V gene sequence: CDR1 GTSNPN, CDR2 SVGIG (reference sequence). This CDR3 has 13 amino acids. Trimming took 5 bases from V and 2 from J, leaving 13 bases between them. The CDR3 coding sequence is TGTGCCTGGTCTAGCGTAAATCCCTACGAGCAGTACTTC. Its translation is CAWSSVNPYEQYF.

The rearrangement uses TRBV5-8 and TRBJ2-1; 13 positions agree with TRBD2. Losses at the gene ends were 5 bases for V and 7 bases for J; bases not matched to a gene: 12. The germline gives CDR1 SGHTS, CDR2 YDEGEE. CDR3 length equals 17 residues. The DNA of the CDR3 is TGTGCCAGCAGACCCCGCCCCGGGACTAGCGGGGAAAATGAGCAGTTCTTC. It is translated as CASRPRPGTSGENEQFF.

V is TRBV5-6 and J is TRBJ2-7; 7 nucleotides line up with TRBD2. Per germline, CDR1 SGHDT and CDR2 YYEEEE. The CDR3 runs 16 residues. V lost 0 bases to trimming and J lost 3 bases; unmatched junction nucleotides: 9. CDR3 DNA: TGTGCCAGCAGCTTGGCCAGGTCTAGCGGTGACTACGAGCAGTACTTC. Its translation: CASSLARSSGDYEQYF.